This T cell receptor beta chain was sequenced for a study of CD8 T cells in ankylosing spondylitis. Study-wide findings and caveats: Clones that were linked to disease were CD8+ and were relatively rare in peripheral blood. The study identified a TCR beta motif of under 10 highly homologous variants that appeared characteristic of ankylosing spondylitis blood. As reported, disease-linked clones showed significant enrichment in matched ankylosing spondylitis synovial fluid.

Using quantitative 5'-RACE with molecular barcodes, the authors made TCR beta libraries. Each CDR3 protein gets one entry after TCRdb re-called the 5' RACE reads with MiXCR. Of 100,000 to 150,000 distinct CDR3 sequences listed, approximately 17% were seen once; the top ten hold 33%. As regards this clonotype: Its target is not known.

The sequencing input was blood, either unsorted or a sorted T cell fraction (not recorded which). The receptor comes from a male donor with ankylosing spondylitis.

The CDR3, as DNA: TGTGCCAGCAGCCAAACAGGGGTTGACTATGGCTACACCTTC. It yields the protein CASSQTGVDYGYTF. The chain combines TRBV14 with TRBJ1-2, with 7 bases fitting TRBD1. V trimming: 2 bases; J trimming: 3 bases; junction bases outside the gene matches: 3. Per the germline V gene, CDR1 is SGHDN and CDR2 is FVKESK. This CDR3 has 14 amino acids.